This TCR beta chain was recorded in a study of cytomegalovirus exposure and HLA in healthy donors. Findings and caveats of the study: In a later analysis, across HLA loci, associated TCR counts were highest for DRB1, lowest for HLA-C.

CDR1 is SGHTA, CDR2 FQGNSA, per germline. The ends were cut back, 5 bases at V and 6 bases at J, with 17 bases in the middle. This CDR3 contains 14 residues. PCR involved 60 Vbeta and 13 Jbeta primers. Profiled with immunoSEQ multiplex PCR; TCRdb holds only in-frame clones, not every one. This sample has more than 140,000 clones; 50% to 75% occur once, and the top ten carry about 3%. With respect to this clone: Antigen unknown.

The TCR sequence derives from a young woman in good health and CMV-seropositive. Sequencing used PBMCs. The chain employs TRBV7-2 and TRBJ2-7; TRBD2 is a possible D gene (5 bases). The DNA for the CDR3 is TGTGCCAGCAGCCCCCGGGGTATAGGCGCCGAGCAGTACTTC. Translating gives CASSPRGIGAEQYF.